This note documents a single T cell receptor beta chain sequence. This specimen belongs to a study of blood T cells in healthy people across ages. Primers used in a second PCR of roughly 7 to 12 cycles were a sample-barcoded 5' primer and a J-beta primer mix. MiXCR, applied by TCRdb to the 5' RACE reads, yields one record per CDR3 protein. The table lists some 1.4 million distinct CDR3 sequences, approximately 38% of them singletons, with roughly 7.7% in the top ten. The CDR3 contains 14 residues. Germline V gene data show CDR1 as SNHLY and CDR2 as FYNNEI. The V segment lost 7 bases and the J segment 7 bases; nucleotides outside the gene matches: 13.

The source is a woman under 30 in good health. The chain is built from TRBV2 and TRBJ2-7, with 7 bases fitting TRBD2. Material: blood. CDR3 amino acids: CASKEGTTDNEQYF. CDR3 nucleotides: TGTGCCAGCAAGGAGGGGACTACCGACAATGAGCAGTACTTC.